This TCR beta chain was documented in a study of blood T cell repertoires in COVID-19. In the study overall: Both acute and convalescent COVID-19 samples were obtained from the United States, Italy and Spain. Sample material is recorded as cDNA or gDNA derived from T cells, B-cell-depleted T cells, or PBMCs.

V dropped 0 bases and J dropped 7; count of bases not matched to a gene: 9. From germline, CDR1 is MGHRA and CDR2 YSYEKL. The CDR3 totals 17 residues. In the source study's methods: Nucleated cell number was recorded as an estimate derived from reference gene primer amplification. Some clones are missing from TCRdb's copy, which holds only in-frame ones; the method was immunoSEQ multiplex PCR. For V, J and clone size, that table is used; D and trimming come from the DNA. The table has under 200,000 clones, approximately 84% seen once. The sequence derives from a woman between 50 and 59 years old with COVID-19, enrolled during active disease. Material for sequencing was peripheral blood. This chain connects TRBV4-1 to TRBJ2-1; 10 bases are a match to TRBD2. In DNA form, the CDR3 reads TGCGCCAGCAGCCAAGATCCTCCAGCGGGGGGGCGGAATGAGCAGTTCTTC. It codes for CASSQDPPAGGRNEQFF.